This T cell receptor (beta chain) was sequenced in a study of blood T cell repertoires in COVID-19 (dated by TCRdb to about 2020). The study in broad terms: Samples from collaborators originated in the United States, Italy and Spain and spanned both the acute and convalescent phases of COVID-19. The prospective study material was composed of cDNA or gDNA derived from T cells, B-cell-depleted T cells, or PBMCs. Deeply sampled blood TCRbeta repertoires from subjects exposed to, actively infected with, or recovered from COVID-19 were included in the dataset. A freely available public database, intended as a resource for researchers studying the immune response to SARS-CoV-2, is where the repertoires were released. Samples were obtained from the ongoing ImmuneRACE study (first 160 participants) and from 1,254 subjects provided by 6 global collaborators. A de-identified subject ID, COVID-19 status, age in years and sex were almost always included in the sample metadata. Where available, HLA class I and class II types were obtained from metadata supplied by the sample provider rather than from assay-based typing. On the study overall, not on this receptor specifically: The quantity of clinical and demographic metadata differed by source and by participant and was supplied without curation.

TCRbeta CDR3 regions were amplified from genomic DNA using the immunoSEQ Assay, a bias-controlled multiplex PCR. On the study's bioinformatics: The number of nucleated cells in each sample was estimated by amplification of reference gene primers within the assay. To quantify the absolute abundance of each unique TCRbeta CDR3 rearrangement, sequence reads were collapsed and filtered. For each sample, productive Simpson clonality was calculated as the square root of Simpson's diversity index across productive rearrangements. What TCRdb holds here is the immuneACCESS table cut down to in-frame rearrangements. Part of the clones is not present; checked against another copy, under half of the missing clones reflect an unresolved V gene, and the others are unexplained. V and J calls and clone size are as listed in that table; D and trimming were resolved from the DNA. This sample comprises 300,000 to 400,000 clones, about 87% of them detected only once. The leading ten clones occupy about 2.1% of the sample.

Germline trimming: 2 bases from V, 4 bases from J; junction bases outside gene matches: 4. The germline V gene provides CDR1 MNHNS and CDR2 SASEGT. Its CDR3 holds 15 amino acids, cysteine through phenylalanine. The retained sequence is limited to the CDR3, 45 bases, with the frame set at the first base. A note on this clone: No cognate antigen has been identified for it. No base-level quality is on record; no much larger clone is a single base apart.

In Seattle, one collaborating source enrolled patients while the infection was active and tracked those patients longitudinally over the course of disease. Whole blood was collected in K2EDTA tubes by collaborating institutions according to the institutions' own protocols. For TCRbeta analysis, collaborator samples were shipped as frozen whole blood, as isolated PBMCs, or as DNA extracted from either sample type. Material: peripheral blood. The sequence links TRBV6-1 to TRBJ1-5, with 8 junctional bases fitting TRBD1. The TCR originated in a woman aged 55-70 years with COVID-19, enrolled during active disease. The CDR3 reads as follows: CASSERDRPNQPQHF. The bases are TGTGCCAGCAGTGAAAGGGACAGGCCTAATCAGCCCCAGCATTTT.